This T cell receptor (beta chain) emerged from a study of blood T cell repertoires in COVID-19. Study overall: Donors in the United States, Italy and Spain gave samples during acute or convalescent COVID-19.

This CDR3 is built from 15 residues. Trimming cost V 7 bases and J 7 bases, with 17 bases left between them. Per germline, CDR1 LNHDA and CDR2 SQIVND (reference sequence). Original data processing: Reference gene primer amplification gave estimated nucleated cell counts. The method was immunoSEQ multiplex PCR; TCRdb's version includes in-frame clones alone and lacks a portion of them. The V and J calls and clone size come from that table; D and trimming were worked out from the DNA. The table includes tens of thousands of clones, about 88% detected once. Sequencing used peripheral blood. The chain uses TRBV19 and TRBJ1-6; weak D call: TRBD1 (5 bases). This clonotype originated in a man aged 55 to 70 with acute or convalescent COVID-19. The CDR3 region has the DNA TGTGCCAGTACCGGAAATCGGGACTCCAATTCACCCCTCCACTTT. As protein: CASTGNRDSNSPLHF.